This entry describes one TCR beta chain. Its antigen is currently unknown. 13 Jbeta primers and 60 Vbeta primers were used for the PCR. Method: immunoSEQ multiplex PCR; TCRdb's copy keeps in-frame clones and lacks some. The sample yields under 150,000 clones, around 82% seen once. The data derive from a study of cytomegalovirus exposure and HLA in healthy donors. Background on the study: Findings of an earlier analysis included more than 90 million unique TCR beta sequences from 200 million or so T cells. Overall study findings and caveats: Researchers counted roughly 150 TCR beta chains as cytomegalovirus-associated.

CDR3 length: 17 residues. Trimming left V 0 bases short and J 8 bases short, with 19 bases between. The germline gives CDR1 LGHNA, CDR2 YSLEER. This TCR was recovered from a boy between 10 and 17 years old in good health and CMV-seronegative. The sample was PBMCs. The chain has TRBV4-3 and TRBJ1-4; no clear D. The CDR3 DNA is TGCGCCAGCAGCCAAGATGAGGGCGGCGCCGACGGGGAAAAACTGTTTTTT. Protein sequence: CASSQDEGGADGEKLFF.